Listed below are T cell receptor beta chains from one sample, sequenced in a study of T cell responses to AZD1222 COVID-19 vaccine. Only in-frame clones appear in the TCRdb table, and some are missing; sequencing was by immunoSEQ multiplex PCR. Of 74,000 or so clones detected, approximately 81% appear once; the ten largest clones hold about 13%. This sample comprised peripheral blood, obtained on day 0 of AZD1222 vaccination. Every receptor here comes from an adult in good health. The CDR3 runs from the conserved cysteine through the conserved F or W. D genes are given only for firm matches. Rows give clone size only sometimes, using once, few, many, or a class for an expanded clone.

size	V	J	D	DNA	CDR3
.	TRBV14	TRBJ1-1	TRBD1	TGTGCCAGCAGCACCATGGACAGGGGCACTGAAGCTTTCTTT	CASSTMDRGTEAFF
.	TRBV2	TRBJ2-4	TRBD1	TGTGCCAGCAGTGAGAAGGCAGGGGGCGCGAGGGACATTCAGTACTTC	CASSEKAGGARDIQYF
.	TRBV19	TRBJ1-5	.	TGTGCCAGTAGTATAGGCCCCGCCGTTCCCCAGCATTTT	CASSIGPAVPQHF
.	TRBV19	TRBJ2-2	TRBD1	TGTGCCAGTAGTATGGACAGGGGGTCCGGGGAGCTGTTTTTT	CASSMDRGSGELFF
.	TRBV29-1	TRBJ2-3	.	TGCAGCGTAGAACCCCAGGGATCAGATACGCAGTATTTT	CSVEPQGSDTQYF
.	TRBV30	TRBJ1-1	.	TGTGCCTGGGAGCTCGGCAGTATGAACACTGAAGCTTTCTTT	CAWELGSMNTEAFF
.	TRBV2	TRBJ1-2	.	TGTGCCAGCAGCTCCCGGGGCAGGGTACCCTACGGCTACACCTTC	CASSSRGRVPYGYTF
few	TRBV30	TRBJ1-1	TRBD1	TGTGCCTGGAGTCACCAGGGGGGCCGCGAAGCTTTCTTT	CAWSHQGGREAFF
.	TRBV7-9	TRBJ1-2	TRBD1	TGTGCCAGCAGCGTAGAGGGGGACAGGGGCTACGGCTACACCTTC	CASSVEGDRGYGYTF
.	TRBV3-1/TRBV3-2	TRBJ2-2	.	TGTGCCAGCAGCCATACCACGCTTAGGCCCCACACCGGGGAGCTGTTTTTT	CASSHTTLRPHTGELFF
.	TRBV6-5	TRBJ1-1	TRBD1	TGTGCCAGCAGTCGACAGGGGAGCACTGAAGCTTTCTTT	CASSRQGSTEAFF
.	TRBV15	TRBJ2-2	TRBD1	TGTGCCACCAGCACCGGACAGGGTCTAGGCGGGGAGCTGTTTTTT	CATSTGQGLGGELFF
.	TRBV19	TRBJ1-1	.	TGTGCCAGTAGTATAGTCGCCACTGAAGCTTTCTTT	CASSIVATEAFF
few	TRBV9	TRBJ1-1	.	TGTGCCAGCAGCCCCCAAACACAGGGTGAAGCTTTCTTT	CASSPQTQGEAFF
.	TRBV9	TRBJ2-3	.	TGTGCCAGCAGCCCCTGGGGGGGCTTTGGCACAGATACGCAGTATTTT	CASSPWGGFGTDTQYF
.	TRBV12-3/TRBV12-4	TRBJ2-7	.	TGTGCCAGCAGTAGACTTGGGGAGCAGTACTTC	CASSRLGEQYF
.	TRBV19	TRBJ1-1	.	TGTGCCACCAATAGGTATTTCGGCACTGAAGCTTTCTTT	CATNRYFGTEAFF
.	TRBV18	TRBJ1-5	.	TGTGCCAGCTCACCACCGGAGGGGAGCAATCAGCCCCAGCATTTT	CASSPPEGSNQPQHF
.	TRBV6-5	TRBJ2-2	.	TGTGCCAGCACCCGAGGAACCGGGGAGCTGTTTTTT	CASTRGTGELFF
.	TRBV3-1/TRBV3-2	TRBJ1-2	.	TGTGCCAGCACCCAAACAGGGAGTGGCTACACCTTC	CASTQTGSGYTF
few	TRBV5-1	TRBJ1-6	.	TGCGCCAGCAGCTTCGGACCGATGAATAATTCACCCCTCCACTTT	CASSFGPMNNSPLHF
once	TRBV18	TRBJ2-1	.	TGTGCCAGCTCAAAGACCAGGGACACCCCCAATGAGCAGTTCTTC	CASSKTRDTPNEQFF
.	TRBV7-5	TRBJ1-5	.	TGTGCCAGAAGCTTACGGCAGAATCAGCCCCAGCATTTT	CARSLRQNQPQHF
few	TRBV7-2	TRBJ2-7	.	TGTGCCAGCAGCTTAGAGGAGGCGACACCACAGTACTTC	CASSLEEATPQYF
.	TRBV30	TRBJ1-1	.	TGTGCCTGGAGTACCAATTTGGGCACTGAAGCTTTCTTT	CAWSTNLGTEAFF
.	TRBV15	TRBJ1-2	.	TGTGCCACCAGCAGGGGTGGGGGGGCCCGAGGCTATGGCTACACCTTC	CATSRGGGARGYGYTF
.	TRBV14	TRBJ1-6	.	TGTGCCAGCAGCCACTCCCCGGGTTCACCCCTCCACTTT	CASSHSPGSPLHF
.	TRBV10-3	TRBJ2-5	TRBD2	TGTGCCACCCAGCGGGGGGGGCAAGAGACCCAGTACTTC	CATQRGGQETQYF
.	TRBV4-3	TRBJ2-3	.	TGCGCCAGCAGCCAAGATCGCGTGGATACGCAGTATTTT	CASSQDRVDTQYF
.	TRBV7-2	TRBJ1-6	.	TGTGCCAGCAGCCCGGGTGGAAGATCACCCCTCCACTTT	CASSPGGRSPLHF
.	TRBV11-3	TRBJ2-3	TRBD2	TGTGCCAGCAGAGGCGGGGGAGATACGCAGTATTTT	CASRGGGDTQYF
.	TRBV5-1	TRBJ2-7	TRBD2	TGCGCCAGCGGGGGGGGAACCACACAGTTGCAGTACTTC	CASGGGTTQLQYF
.	TRBV5-1	TRBJ2-5	.	TGCGCCAGCAGCTTCGGGACAACTCAAGAGACCCAGTACTTC	CASSFGTTQETQYF
.	TRBV30	TRBJ1-3	TRBD1	TGTGCCTGGAGCCTCGGGACAGGAAATGGAAACACCATATATTTT	CAWSLGTGNGNTIYF
.	TRBV4-3	TRBJ1-6	.	TGCGCCAGCAGCCAAGATTCCCTGGACAGCTATAATTCACCCCTCCACTTT	CASSQDSLDSYNSPLHF
once	TRBV18	TRBJ1-2	TRBD1	TGTGCCAGCTCCCCGCAGACAGGGAGGGCTGGCTACACCTTC	CASSPQTGRAGYTF
.	TRBV25-1	TRBJ2-7	TRBD1	TGTGCCAGCAGTGAACCAGGGGGCGAGCAGTACTTC	CASSEPGGEQYF
once	TRBV15	TRBJ2-5	TRBD2	TGTGCCACCAGCAGGTTCGGACTAGCGGGGGCCGAGACCCAGTACTTC	CATSRFGLAGAETQYF
.	TRBV30	TRBJ1-3	.	TGTGCCTGGAGTTGGGGCAGCTCTGGAAACACCATATATTTT	CAWSWGSSGNTIYF